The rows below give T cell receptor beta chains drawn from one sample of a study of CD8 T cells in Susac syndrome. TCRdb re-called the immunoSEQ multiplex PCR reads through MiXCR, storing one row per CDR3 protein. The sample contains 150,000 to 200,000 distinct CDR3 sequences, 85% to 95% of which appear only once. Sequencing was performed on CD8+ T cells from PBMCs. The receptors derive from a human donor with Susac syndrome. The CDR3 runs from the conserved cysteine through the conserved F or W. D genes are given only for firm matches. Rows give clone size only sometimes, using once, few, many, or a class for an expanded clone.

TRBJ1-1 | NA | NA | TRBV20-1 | TGCAGTGCTAATGGAGGGGGCACTGAAGCTTTCTTT | CSANGGGTEAFF
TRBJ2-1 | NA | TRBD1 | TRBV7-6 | TGTGCCAGCAGCCAGGGACAGGGGGTCAATGAGCAGTTCTTC | CASSQGQGVNEQFF
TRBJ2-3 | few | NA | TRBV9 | TGTGCCAGCAGCGTAGGGGGAGGAGATACGCAGTATTTT | CASSVGGGDTQYF
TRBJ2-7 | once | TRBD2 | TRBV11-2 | TGTGCCAGCAGCTTAGCGGTGGGAGGGGCCGAGCAGTACTTC | CASSLAVGGAEQYF
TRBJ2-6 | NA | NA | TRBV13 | TGTGCCAGCAGCTTAGCCGGGGCTGGGGCCAACGTCCTGACTTTC | CASSLAGAGANVLTF
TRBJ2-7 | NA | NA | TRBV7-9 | TGTGCCAGCAGCTTTTCCCACGGTTCCTACGAGCAGTACTTC | CASSFSHGSYEQYF
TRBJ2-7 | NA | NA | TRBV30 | TGTGCCTGGATCTCCGGGACCGATAGCTCCTACGAGCAGTACTTC | CAWISGTDSSYEQYF
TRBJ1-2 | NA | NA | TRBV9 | TGTGCCAGCAGCGGAGGGGGGCGGGACTATGGCTACACCTTC | CASSGGGRDYGYTF
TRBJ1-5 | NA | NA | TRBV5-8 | TGTGCCAGCAGCTTACATGATTATAGCAATCAGCCCCAGCATTTT | CASSLHDYSNQPQHF
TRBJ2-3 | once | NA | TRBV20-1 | TGCAGTGCTAGAAGAGGGGGGGAAGATACGCAGTATTTT | CSARRGGEDTQYF
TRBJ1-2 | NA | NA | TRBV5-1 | TGCGCCAGCAGCTTGGAAGGGGGCTATGGCTACACCTTC | CASSLEGGYGYTF
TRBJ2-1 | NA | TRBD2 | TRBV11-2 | TGTGCCAGCAGGGCCGTGAAAGCGGGGGGGCTTCGTGAGCAGTTCTTC | CASRAVKAGGLREQFF
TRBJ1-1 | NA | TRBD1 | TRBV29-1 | TGCAGCGTTGATAGACAGGGGAAAGTATTCTTT | CSVDRQGKVFF
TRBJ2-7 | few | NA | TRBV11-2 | TGTGCCAGCAGCTTAGGCTTCGTTGGCGGGGAGAACTACGAGCAGTACTTC | CASSLGFVGGENYEQYF
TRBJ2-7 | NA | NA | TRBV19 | TGTGCCAGTAGTCCGGGACTGCGGACCTCCTACGAGCAGTACTTC | CASSPGLRTSYEQYF
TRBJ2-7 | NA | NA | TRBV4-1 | TGCGCCAGCAGCCAAGTAGGGGTCGGGCAGTACTTC | CASSQVGVGQYF
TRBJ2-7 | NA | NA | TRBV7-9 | TGTGCCAGCAGCTTAGGGACAGACGAGCAGTACTTC | CASSLGTDEQYF
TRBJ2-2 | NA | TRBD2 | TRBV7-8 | TGTGCCAGCAGCTTAAAGCTAGCGGGAGTTATGGGGGAGCTGTTTTTT | CASSLKLAGVMGELFF
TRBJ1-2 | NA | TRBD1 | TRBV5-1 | TGCGCCAGCAGCCCCGAAACAGGGGAGTCTAACTATGGCTACACCTTC | CASSPETGESNYGYTF
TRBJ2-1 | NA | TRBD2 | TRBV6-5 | TGTGCCAGCAGCTTACTAGCGGGGGAGTACAATGAGCAGTTCTTC | CASSLLAGEYNEQFF
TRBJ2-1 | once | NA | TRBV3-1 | TGTGCCAGCAGCCCACAATACGGGGACGATGAGCAGTTCTTC | CASSPQYGDDEQFF
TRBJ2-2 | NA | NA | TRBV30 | TGTGCCTGGAGCTTTGGCATGGGCACCGGGGAGCTGTTTTTT | CAWSFGMGTGELFF
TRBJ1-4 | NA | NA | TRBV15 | TGTGCCACCAGCAGAGATCTTTGGGGAACTAATGAAAAACTGTTTTTT | CATSRDLWGTNEKLFF
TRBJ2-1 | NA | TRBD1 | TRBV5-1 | TGCGCCAGCAGCGGGAGACAGGGGAGCTCCTACAATGAGCAGTTCTTC | CASSGRQGSSYNEQFF
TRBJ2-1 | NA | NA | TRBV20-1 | TGCAGTGCCAAAGAAGGGGATGAGCAGTTCTTC | CSAKEGDEQFF
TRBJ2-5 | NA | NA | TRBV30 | TGTGCCTGGAGTACCCGTTTTCTAGCGAACCAAGAGACCCAGTACTTC | CAWSTRFLANQETQYF
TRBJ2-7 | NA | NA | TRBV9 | TGTGCCAGCAGCGTAGGGAGCGCCTCCTCCTACGAGCAGTACTTC | CASSVGSASSYEQYF